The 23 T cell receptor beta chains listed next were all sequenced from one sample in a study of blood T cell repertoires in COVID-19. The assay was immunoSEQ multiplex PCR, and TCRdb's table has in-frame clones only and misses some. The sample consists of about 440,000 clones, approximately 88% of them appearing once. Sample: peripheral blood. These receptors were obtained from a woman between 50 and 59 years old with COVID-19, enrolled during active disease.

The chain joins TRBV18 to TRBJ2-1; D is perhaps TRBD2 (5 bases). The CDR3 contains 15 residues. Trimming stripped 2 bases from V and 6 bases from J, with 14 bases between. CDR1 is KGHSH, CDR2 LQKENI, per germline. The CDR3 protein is CASSPEAARGNEQFF. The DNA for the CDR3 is TGTGCCAGCTCACCAGAAGCGGCTCGGGGCAATGAGCAGTTCTTC.

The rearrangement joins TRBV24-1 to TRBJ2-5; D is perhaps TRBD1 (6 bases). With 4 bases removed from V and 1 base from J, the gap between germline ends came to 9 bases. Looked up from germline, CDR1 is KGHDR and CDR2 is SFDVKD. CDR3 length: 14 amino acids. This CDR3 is CATSDRDTQETQYF. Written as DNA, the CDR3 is TGTGCCACCAGTGACCGGGACACCCAAGAGACCCAGTACTTC.

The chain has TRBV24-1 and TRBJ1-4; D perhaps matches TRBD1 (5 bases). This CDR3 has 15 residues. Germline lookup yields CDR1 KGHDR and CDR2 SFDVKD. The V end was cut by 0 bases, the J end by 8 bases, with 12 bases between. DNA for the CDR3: TGTGCCACCAGTGATTTGCCAGGGTCTGAAGAAAAACTGTTTTTT. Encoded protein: CATSDLPGSEEKLFF.

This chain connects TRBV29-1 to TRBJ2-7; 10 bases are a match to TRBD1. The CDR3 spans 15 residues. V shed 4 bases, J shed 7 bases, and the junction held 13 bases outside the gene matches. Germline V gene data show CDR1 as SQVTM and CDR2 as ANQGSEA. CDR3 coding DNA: TGCAGCGTTGTCGTGACAGGGGGCAAAGAGAGAGAGCAGTACTTC. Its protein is CSVVVTGGKEREQYF.

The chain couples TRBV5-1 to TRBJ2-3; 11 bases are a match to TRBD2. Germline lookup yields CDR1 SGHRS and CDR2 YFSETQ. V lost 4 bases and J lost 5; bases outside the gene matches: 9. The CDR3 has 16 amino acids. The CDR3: CASSPLLAGGGDTQYF. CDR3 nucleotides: TGCGCCAGCAGCCCGCTGTTAGCGGGGGGGGGAGATACGCAGTATTTT.

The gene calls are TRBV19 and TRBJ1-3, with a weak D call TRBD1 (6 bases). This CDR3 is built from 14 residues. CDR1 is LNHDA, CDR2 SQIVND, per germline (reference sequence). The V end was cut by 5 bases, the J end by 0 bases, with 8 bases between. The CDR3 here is CASSVDSSGNTIYF. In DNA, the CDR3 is TGTGCCAGTAGTGTGGACAGCTCTGGAAACACCATATATTTT.

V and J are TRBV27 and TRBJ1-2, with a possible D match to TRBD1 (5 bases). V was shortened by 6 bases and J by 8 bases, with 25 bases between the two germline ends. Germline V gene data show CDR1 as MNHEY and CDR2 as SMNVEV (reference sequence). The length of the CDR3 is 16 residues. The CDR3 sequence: CASRKGEGIIGGGYTF. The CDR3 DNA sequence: TGTGCCAGCAGGAAGGGAGAGGGTATAATCGGGGGGGGCTACACCTTC.

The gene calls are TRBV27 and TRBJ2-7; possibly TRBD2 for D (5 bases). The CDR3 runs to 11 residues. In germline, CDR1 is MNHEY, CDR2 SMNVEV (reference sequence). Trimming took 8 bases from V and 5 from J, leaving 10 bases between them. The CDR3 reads CASLEGDEQYF. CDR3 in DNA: TGTGCCAGCCTCGAGGGCGACGAGCAGTACTTC.

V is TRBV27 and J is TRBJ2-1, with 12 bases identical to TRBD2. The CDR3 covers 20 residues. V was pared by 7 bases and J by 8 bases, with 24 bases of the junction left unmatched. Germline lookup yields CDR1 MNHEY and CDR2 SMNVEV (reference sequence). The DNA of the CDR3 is TGTGCCAGCACCCCCCTTACAGCACTAGCGGGGGGTCCCAGGCCCGATGAGCAGTTCTTC. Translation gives CASTPLTALAGGPRPDEQFF.

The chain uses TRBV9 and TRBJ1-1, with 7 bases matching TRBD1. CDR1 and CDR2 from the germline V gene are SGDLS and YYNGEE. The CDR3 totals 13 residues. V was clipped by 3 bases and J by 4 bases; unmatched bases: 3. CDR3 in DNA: TGTGCCAGCAGCGCCAGACAGGGCACTGAAGCTTTCTTT. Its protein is CASSARQGTEAFF.

The CDR3: CASSPRGVSYEQYF. Written as DNA, the CDR3 is TGTGCCAGCAGCCCGCGGGGGGTATCCTACGAGCAGTACTTC. The V call is TRBV13, the J call TRBJ2-7, with 8 positions matching TRBD2. Germline V lookup: CDR1 PRHDT, CDR2 FYEKMQ (reference sequence). Unmatched junction bases numbered 4, after V lost 5 bases and J lost 1 base. This CDR3 comprises 14 residues. Full variable domain (rest looked up from reference TRBV13 and TRBJ2-7): AAGVIQSPRHLIKEKRETATLKCYPIPRHDTVYWYQQGPGQDPQFLISFYEKMQSDKGSIPDRFSAQQFSDYHSELNMSSLELGDSALYFCASSPRGVSYEQYFGPGTRLTVT.

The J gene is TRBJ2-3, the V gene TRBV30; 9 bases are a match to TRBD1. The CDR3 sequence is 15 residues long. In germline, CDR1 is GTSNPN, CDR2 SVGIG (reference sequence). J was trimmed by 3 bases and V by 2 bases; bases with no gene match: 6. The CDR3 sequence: CAWSLGQGRTDTQYF. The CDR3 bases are TGTGCCTGGAGTCTAGGACAGGGGAGGACAGATACGCAGTATTTT.

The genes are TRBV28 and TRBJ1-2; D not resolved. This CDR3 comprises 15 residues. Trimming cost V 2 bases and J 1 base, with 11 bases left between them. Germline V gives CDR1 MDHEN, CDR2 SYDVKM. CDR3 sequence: CASSLITTHNYGYTF. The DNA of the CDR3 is TGTGCCAGCAGTTTAATAACTACCCATAACTATGGCTACACCTTC.

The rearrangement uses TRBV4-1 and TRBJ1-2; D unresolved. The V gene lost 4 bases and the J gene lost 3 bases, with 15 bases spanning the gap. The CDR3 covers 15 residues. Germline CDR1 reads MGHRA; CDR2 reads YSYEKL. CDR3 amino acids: CASSPLEGRDYGYTF. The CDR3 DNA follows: TGCGCCAGCAGCCCCTTAGAAGGGAGGGACTATGGCTACACCTTC.

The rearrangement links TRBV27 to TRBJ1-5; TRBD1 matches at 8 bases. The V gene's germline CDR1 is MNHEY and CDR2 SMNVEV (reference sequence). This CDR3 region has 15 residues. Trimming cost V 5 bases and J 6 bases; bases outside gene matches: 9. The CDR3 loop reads CASSPRQGPRQPQHF. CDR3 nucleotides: TGTGCCAGCAGTCCCCGACAGGGGCCTCGTCAGCCCCAGCATTTT.

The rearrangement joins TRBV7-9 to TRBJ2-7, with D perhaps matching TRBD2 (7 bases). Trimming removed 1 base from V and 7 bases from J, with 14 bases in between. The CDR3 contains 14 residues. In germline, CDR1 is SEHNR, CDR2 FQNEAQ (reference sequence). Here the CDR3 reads CASSLEGGLREQYF. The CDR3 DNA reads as TGTGCCAGCAGCTTAGAGGGGGGGCTGAGAGAGCAGTACTTC. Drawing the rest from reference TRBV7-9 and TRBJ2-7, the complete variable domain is DTGVSQNPRHKITKRGQNVTFRCDPISEHNRLYWYRQTLGQGPEFLTYFQNEAQLEKSRLLSDRFSAERPKGSFSTLEIQRTEQGDSAMYLCASSLEGGLREQYFGPGTRLTVT.

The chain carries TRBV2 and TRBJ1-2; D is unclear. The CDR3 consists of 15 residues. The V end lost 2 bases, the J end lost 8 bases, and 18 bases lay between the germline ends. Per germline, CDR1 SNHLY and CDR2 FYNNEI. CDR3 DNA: TGTGCCAGCAGTGAAAGGCGGGCAGAAGTATGGGGCTACACCTTC. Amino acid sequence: CASSERRAEVWGYTF.

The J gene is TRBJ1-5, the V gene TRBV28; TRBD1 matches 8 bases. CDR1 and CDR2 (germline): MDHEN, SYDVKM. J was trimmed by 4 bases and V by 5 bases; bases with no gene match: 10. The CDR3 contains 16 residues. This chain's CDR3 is CASSPRRGPSNQPQHF. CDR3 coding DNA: TGTGCCAGCAGTCCCCGCAGGGGGCCCTCTAATCAGCCCCAGCATTTT.

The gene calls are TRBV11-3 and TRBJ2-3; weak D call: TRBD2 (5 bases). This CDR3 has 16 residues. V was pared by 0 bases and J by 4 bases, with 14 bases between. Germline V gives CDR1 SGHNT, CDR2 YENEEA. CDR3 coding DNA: TGTGCCAGCAGCTTAGAGGCGGGCGAGGGCGCAGATACGCAGTATTTT. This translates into CASSLEAGEGADTQYF.

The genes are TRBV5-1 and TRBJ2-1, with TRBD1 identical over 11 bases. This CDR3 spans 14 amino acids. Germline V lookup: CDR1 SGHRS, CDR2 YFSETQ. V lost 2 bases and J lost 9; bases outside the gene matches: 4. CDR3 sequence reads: CASSLGQGAGEQFF. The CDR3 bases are TGCGCCAGCAGCTTAGGACAGGGGGCCGGTGAGCAGTTCTTC.

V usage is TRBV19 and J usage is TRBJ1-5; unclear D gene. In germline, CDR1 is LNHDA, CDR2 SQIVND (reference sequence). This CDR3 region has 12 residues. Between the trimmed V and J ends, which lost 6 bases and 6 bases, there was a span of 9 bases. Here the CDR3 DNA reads TGTGCCAGTAGCAGGAGGTCTCAGCCCCAGCATTTT. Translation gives CASSRRSQPQHF.

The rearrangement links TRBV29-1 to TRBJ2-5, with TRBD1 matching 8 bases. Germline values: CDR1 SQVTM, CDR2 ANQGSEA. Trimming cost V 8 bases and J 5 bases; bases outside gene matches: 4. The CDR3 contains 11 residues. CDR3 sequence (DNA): TGCAGCCTCACAGGGGGGGAGACCCAGTACTTC. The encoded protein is CSLTGGETQYF.

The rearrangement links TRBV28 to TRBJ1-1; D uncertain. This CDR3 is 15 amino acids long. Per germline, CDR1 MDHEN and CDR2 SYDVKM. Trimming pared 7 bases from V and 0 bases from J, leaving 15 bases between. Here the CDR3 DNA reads TGTGCCAGCACCCTTATGGGCACTGTGAACACTGAAGCTTTCTTT. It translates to CASTLMGTVNTEAFF. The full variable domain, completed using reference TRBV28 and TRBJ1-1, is DVKVTQSSRYLVKRTGEKVFLECVQDMDHENMFWYRQDPGLGLRLIYFSYDVKMKEKGDIPEGYSVSREKKERFSLILESASTNQTSMYLCASTLMGTVNTEAFFGQGTRLTVV.